The sequence of this T cell receptor (beta chain) was determined in a study of blood T cell repertoires in COVID-19. Study in general: Italy, Spain and the United States were the sources of the convalescent and acute COVID-19 samples.

The CDR3 extends over 17 amino acids. Trimming took 4 bases from V and 10 from J; bases not matched to a gene: 15. Germline V CDR1 and CDR2: SSHAT, FNYEAQ (reference sequence). Per the original data handling: Amplification of reference gene primers provided the estimated nucleated cell counts. The method was immunoSEQ multiplex PCR; TCRdb's version includes in-frame clones alone and lacks a portion of them. The DNA was the basis for D and trimming; V, J and clone size are from that table. The data contain just under 350,000 clones, 91% of them singletons. The chain is built from TRBV7-7 and TRBJ2-1; TRBD2 agrees at 11 bases. Sequencing was done on a sample of peripheral blood. The clonotype was recovered from a woman aged 18-30 years who had recovered from COVID-19. This chain's CDR3 is CASSSTLAGGRLEEQFF. CDR3 nucleotide sequence: TGTGCCAGCAGCTCAACCCTAGCGGGAGGTCGGTTGGAGGAGCAGTTCTTC.